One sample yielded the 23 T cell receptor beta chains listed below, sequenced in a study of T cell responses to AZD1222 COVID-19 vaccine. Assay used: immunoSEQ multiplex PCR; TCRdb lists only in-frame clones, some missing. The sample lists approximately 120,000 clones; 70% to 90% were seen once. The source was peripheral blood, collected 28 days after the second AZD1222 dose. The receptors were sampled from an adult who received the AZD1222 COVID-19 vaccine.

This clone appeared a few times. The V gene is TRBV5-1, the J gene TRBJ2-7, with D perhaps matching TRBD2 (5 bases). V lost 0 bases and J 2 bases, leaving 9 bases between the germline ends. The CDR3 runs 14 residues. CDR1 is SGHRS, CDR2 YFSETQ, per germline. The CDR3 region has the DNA TGCGCCAGCAGCTTGGGACTACCAGCCTACGAGCAGTACTTC. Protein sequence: CASSLGLPAYEQYF.

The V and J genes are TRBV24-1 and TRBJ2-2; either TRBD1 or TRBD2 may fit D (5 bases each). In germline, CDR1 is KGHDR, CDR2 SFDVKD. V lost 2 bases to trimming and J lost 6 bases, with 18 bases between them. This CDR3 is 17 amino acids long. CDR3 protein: CATSDSRDGPGAGELFF. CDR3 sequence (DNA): TGTGCCACCAGTGATTCGAGGGACGGGCCTGGGGCCGGGGAGCTGTTTTTT.

In nucleotides, the CDR3 is TGCGCCAGCAGCTTTGGGGACGGGGGCACTGAAGCTTTCTTT. This sequence encodes CASSFGDGGTEAFF. The rearrangement links TRBV5-1 to TRBJ1-1; D is possibly TRBD1 (5 bases). Germline loops: CDR1 SGHRS, CDR2 YFSETQ. V dropped 2 bases and J dropped 4 bases, with 12 bases sitting between them. This CDR3 comprises 14 residues.

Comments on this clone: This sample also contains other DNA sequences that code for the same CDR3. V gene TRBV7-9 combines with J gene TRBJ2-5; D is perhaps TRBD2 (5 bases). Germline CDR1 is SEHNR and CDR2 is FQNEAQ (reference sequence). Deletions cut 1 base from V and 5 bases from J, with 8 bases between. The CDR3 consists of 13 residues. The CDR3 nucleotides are TGTGCCAGCAGCTTAGTGGGCGGGGAGACCCAGTACTTC. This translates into CASSLVGGETQYF.

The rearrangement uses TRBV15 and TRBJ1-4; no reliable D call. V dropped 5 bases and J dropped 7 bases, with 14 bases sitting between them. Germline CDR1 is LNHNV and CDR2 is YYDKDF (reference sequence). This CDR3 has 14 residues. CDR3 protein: CATSGRGSGEKLFF. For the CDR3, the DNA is TGTGCCACCAGCGGGCGAGGGTCGGGTGAAAAACTGTTTTTT.

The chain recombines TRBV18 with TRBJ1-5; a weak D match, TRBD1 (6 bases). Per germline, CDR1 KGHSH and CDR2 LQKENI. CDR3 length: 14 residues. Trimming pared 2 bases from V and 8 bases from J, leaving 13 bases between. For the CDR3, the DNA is TGTGCCAGCTCACCAAGGGGGGTGAATGAGCCCCAGCATTTT. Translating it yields CASSPRGVNEPQHF.

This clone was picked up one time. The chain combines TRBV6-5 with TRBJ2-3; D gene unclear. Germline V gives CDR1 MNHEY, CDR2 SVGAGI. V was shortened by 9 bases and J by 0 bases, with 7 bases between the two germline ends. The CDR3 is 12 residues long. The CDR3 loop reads CASRLSTDTQYF. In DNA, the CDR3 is TGTGCCAGTCGCCTAAGCACAGATACGCAGTATTTT.

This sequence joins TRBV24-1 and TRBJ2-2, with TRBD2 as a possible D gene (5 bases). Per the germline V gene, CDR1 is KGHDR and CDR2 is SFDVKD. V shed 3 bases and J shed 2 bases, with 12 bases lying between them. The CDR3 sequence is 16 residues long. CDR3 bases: TGTGCCACCAGTGATACCCCGGCGGGTAACACCGGGGAGCTGTTTTTT. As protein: CATSDTPAGNTGELFF.

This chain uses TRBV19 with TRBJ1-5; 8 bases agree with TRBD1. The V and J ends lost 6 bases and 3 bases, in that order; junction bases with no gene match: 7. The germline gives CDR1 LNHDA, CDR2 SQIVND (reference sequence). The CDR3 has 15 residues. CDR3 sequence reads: CASRDRGDHNQPQHF. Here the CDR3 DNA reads TGTGCCAGTAGAGACAGGGGCGATCACAATCAGCCCCAGCATTTT. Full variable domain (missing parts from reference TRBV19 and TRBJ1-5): DGGITQSPKYLFRKEGQNVTLSCEQNLNHDAMYWYRQDPGQGLRLIYYSQIVNDFQKGDIAEGYSVSREKKESFPLTVTSAQKNPTAFYLCASRDRGDHNQPQHFGDGTRLSIL.

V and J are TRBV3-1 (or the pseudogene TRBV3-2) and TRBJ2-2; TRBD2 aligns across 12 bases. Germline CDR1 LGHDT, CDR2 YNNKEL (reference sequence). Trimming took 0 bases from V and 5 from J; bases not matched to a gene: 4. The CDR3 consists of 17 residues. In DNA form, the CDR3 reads TGTGCCAGCAGCCAAGAGCTAGCGGGGGGGCTGACCGGGGAGCTGTTTTTT. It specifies CASSQELAGGLTGELFF.

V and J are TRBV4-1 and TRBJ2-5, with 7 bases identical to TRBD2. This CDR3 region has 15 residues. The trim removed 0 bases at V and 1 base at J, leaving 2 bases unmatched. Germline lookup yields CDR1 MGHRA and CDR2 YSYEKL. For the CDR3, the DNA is TGCGCCAGCAGCCAAGATGGGAGGGCCCAAGAGACCCAGTACTTC. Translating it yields CASSQDGRAQETQYF.

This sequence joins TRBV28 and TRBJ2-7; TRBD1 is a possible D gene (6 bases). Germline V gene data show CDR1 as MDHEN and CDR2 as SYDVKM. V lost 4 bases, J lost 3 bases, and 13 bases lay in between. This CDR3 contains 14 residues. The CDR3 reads CASSSGTPHYEQYF. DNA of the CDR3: TGTGCCAGCAGTTCCGGGACACCTCACTACGAGCAGTACTTC. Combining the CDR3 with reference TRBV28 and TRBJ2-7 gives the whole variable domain DVKVTQSSRYLVKRTGEKVFLECVQDMDHENMFWYRQDPGLGLRLIYFSYDVKMKEKGDIPEGYSVSREKKERFSLILESASTNQTSMYLCASSSGTPHYEQYFGPGTRLTVT.

CDR3 bases: TGTGCCAGCAGCCAGTCACAGGGGGACACTGAAGCTTTCTTT. Protein: CASSQSQGDTEAFF. The genes are TRBV4-2 and TRBJ1-1; 8 nucleotides align to TRBD1. Trimming removed 3 bases from V and 3 bases from J; junction bases left unmatched: 3. This CDR3 is built from 14 residues. Per the germline V gene, CDR1 is LGHNA and CDR2 is YNFKEQ.

CDR3 sequence reads: CASSIGDSGANVLTF. CDR3 coding DNA: TGTGCCAGTAGTATAGGGGACTCTGGGGCCAACGTCCTGACTTTC. The chain uses TRBV19 and TRBJ2-6; D is ambiguous. Between the trimmed V and J ends, which lost 1 base and 0 bases, there was a span of 4 bases. Germline CDR1 reads LNHDA; CDR2 reads SQIVND (reference sequence). This CDR3 is 15 amino acids long.

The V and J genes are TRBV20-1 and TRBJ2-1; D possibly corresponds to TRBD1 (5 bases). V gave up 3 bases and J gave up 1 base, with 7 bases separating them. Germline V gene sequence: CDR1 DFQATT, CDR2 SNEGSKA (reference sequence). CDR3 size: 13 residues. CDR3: CSASRGSYNEQFF. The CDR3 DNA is TGCAGTGCTAGTAGGGGTTCCTACAATGAGCAGTTCTTC.

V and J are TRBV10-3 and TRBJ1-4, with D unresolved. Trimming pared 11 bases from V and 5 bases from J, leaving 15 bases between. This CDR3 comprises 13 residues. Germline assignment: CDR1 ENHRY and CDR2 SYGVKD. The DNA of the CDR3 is TGTGCCTGTGGCGTCCAGGAAAATGAAAAACTGTTTTTT. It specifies CACGVQENEKLFF.

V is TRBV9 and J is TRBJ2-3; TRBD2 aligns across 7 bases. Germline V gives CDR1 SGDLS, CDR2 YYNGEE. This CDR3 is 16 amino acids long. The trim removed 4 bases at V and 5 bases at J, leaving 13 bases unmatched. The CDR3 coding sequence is TGTGCCAGCAGCTGGGAAGCTAGCGGCATGGGAGATACGCAGTATTTT. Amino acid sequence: CASSWEASGMGDTQYF.

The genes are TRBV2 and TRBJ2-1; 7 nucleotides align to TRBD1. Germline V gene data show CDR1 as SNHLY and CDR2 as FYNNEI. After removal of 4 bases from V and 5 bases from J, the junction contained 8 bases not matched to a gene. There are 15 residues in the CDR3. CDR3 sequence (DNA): TGTGCCAGCAGTGTTCGACAGGGAACCCACAATGAGCAGTTCTTC. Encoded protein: CASSVRQGTHNEQFF. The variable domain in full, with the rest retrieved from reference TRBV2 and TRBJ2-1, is EPEVTQTPSHQVTQMGQEVILRCVPISNHLYFYWYRQILGQKVEFLVSFYNNEISEKSEIFDDQFSVERPDGSNFTLKIRSTKLEDSAMYFCASSVRQGTHNEQFFGPGTRLTVL.

CDR3 region: CACLGAASSGNTIYF. The CDR3, as DNA: TGTGCCTGCTTGGGGGCCGCCAGCTCTGGAAACACCATATATTTT. This chain joins TRBV28 and TRBJ1-3; D might be TRBD1 (6 bases). The CDR3 has 15 amino acids. V was cut by 11 bases and J by 0 bases, with 17 bases left in between. Germline CDR1 reads MDHEN; CDR2 reads SYDVKM.

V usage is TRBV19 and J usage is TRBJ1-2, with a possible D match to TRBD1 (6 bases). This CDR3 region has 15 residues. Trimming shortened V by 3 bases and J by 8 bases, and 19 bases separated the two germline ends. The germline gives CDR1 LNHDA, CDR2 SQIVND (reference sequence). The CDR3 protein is CASSISGTPNGGYTF. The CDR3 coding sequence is TGTGCCAGTAGTATTAGCGGGACACCCAATGGGGGCTACACCTTC. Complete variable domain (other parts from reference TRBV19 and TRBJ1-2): DGGITQSPKYLFRKEGQNVTLSCEQNLNHDAMYWYRQDPGQGLRLIYYSQIVNDFQKGDIAEGYSVSREKKESFPLTVTSAQKNPTAFYLCASSISGTPNGGYTFGSGTRLTVV.

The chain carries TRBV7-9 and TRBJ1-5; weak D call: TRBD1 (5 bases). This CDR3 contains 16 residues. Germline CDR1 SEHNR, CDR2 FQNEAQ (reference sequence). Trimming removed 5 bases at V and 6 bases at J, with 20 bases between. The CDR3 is CASSRGTPREGQPQHF. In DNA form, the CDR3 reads TGTGCCAGCAGCAGAGGGACCCCCAGGGAGGGTCAGCCCCAGCATTTT.

The chain's CDR3 is CAWRNKAGSTYNEQFF. Here the CDR3 DNA reads TGTGCCTGGAGGAATAAAGCGGGATCAACCTACAATGAGCAGTTCTTC. The J gene is TRBJ2-1, the V gene TRBV30; 7 nucleotides match TRBD2. The V gene end was trimmed by 3 bases and the J gene end by 2 bases; junction bases not matched to a gene: 10. Germline-derived CDR1 and CDR2 are GTSNPN and SVGIG (reference sequence). The CDR3 is 16 residues long. Drawing the rest from reference TRBV30 and TRBJ2-1, the complete variable domain is SQTIHQWPATLVQPVGSPLSLECTVEGTSNPNLYWYRQAAGRGLQLLFYSVGIGQISSEVPQNLSASRPQDRQFILSSKKLLLSDSGFYLCAWRNKAGSTYNEQFFGPGTRLTVL.

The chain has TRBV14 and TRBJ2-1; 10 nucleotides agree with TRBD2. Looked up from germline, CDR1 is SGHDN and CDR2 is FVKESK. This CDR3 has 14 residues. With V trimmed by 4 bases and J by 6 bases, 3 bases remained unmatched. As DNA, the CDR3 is TGTGCCAGCAGCCGGGGACTAGCGAGCAATGAGCAGTTCTTC. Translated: CASSRGLASNEQFF.